These T cell receptor beta chains were read from a single sample in a study of cytomegalovirus exposure and HLA in healthy donors. The table came from immunoSEQ multiplex PCR; TCRdb's copy has only in-frame clones and leaves some out. The sample table sets out approximately 110,000 clones. Sequencing was done on a sample of PBMCs. The origin of the receptors is a man younger than 35 in good health and CMV-seronegative. The CDR3 runs from the conserved cysteine through the conserved F or W.

v_call: TRBV5-1; j_call: TRBJ2-3; cdr3_aa: CASSLVRGLEDTQYF
v_call: TRBV29-1; j_call: TRBJ2-7; cdr3_aa: CSASTSSYEQYF
v_call: TRBV7-9; j_call: TRBJ1-2; cdr3_aa: CASSPGGSNYGYTF
v_call: TRBV6-5; j_call: TRBJ2-7; cdr3_aa: CASSPGQSGYEQYF
v_call: TRBV30; j_call: TRBJ1-2; cdr3_aa: CASSRGNYGYTF
v_call: TRBV11-3; j_call: TRBJ2-1; cdr3_aa: CASSFSGHSYNEQFF
v_call: TRBV7-8; j_call: TRBJ2-7; cdr3_aa: CASSHRDRETYEQYF
v_call: TRBV5-1; j_call: TRBJ2-7; cdr3_aa: CASSLRRGSYEQYF
v_call: TRBV30; j_call: TRBJ2-3; cdr3_aa: CAWSRLAGLTDTQYF
v_call: TRBV6-5; j_call: TRBJ2-7; cdr3_aa: CASSYSTGTAREQYF
v_call: TRBV19; j_call: TRBJ1-2; cdr3_aa: CASSTRTDYGYTF
v_call: TRBV28; j_call: TRBJ1-6; cdr3_aa: CASSPLAPSGFNSPLHF
v_call: TRBV5-1; j_call: TRBJ1-1; cdr3_aa: CASSRLGATTEAFF
v_call: TRBV5-6; j_call: TRBJ1-6; cdr3_aa: CASSGDRASSPLHF
v_call: TRBV29-1; j_call: TRBJ1-1; cdr3_aa: CSVVRGKATEAFF